The 21 T cell receptor beta chains reported below all come from one sample, sequenced in a study of cytomegalovirus exposure and HLA in healthy donors. The PCR made use of 60 Vbeta and 13 Jbeta primers. TCRdb's table, derived via immunoSEQ multiplex PCR, lists solely in-frame clones and lacks some. Its clone listing holds under 200,000 clones. Sequenced sample: PBMCs. These receptors all stem from a man aged 30-40 years in good health and CMV-seronegative.

The rearrangement links TRBV28 to TRBJ1-1; possibly TRBD1 for D (6 bases). The germline V gene encodes CDR1 MDHEN and CDR2 SYDVKM. Trimming took off 5 bases at V and 0 bases at J, with 16 bases between the two ends. CDR3 size: 16 residues. The CDR3 region is CASSPEGTPMNTEAFF. In nucleotides, the CDR3 is TGTGCCAGCAGTCCAGAAGGGACACCCATGAACACTGAAGCTTTCTTT.

The V call is TRBV7-9, the J call TRBJ2-1, with TRBD2 identical over 12 bases. CDR1 is SEHNR, CDR2 FQNEAQ, per germline (reference sequence). The CDR3 totals 16 residues. V lost 8 bases to trimming and J lost 0 bases; unmatched junction nucleotides: 5. CDR3: CASLAGGSSSYNEQFF. The DNA of the CDR3 is TGTGCCAGCCTAGCGGGAGGGAGTAGCTCCTACAATGAGCAGTTCTTC.

The CDR3 region is CASSPGLQMDTQYF. CDR3 in DNA: TGTGCCAGCAGCCCGGGACTCCAGATGGATACGCAGTATTTT. The rearrangement links TRBV11-1 to TRBJ2-3, with D tentatively TRBD2 (6 bases). Germline CDR1 and CDR2: SGHAT and FQDESV (reference sequence). V shed 5 bases and J shed 6 bases, with 15 bases lying between them. CDR3 size: 14 residues. The full variable domain, rest sourced from reference TRBV11-1 and TRBJ2-3, is EAEVAQSPRYKITEKSQAVAFWCDPISGHATLYWYRQILGQGPELLVQFQDESVVDDSQLPKDRFSAERLKGVDSTLKIQPAELGDSAMYLCASSPGLQMDTQYFGPGTRLTVL.

The chain joins TRBV5-4 to TRBJ2-1; D is possibly TRBD1 (6 bases). This CDR3 has 11 amino acids. The V end was cut by 7 bases, the J end by 9 bases, with 11 bases between. Germline V gives CDR1 SGHNT, CDR2 YYREEE (reference sequence). CDR3 sequence (DNA): TGTGCCAGCCGTAGAGGGGGTGAGCAGTTCTTC. This sequence encodes CASRRGGEQFF.

The chain employs TRBV9 and TRBJ2-5; 9 positions match TRBD2. The J call is doubtful: the DNA matches TRBJ2-7 better. CDR1 and CDR2 (germline): SGDLS, YYNGEE. The CDR3 consists of 18 residues. This CDR3 is CASSVAAGGPTLPYEQYF. The CDR3 nucleotides read TGTGCCAGCAGCGTAGCTGCGGGAGGGCCAACTTTGCCCTACGAGCAGTACTTC.

The V gene is TRBV5-1, the J gene TRBJ2-7; D is perhaps TRBD2 (5 bases). With 1 base removed from V and 4 bases from J, the gap between germline ends came to 15 bases. Germline assignment: CDR1 SGHRS and CDR2 YFSETQ. CDR3 length: 15 residues. As DNA, the CDR3 is TGCGCCAGCAGCTTGATTGAACGGGGAGCGTACGAGCAGTACTTC. This gives the protein CASSLIERGAYEQYF.

The genes are TRBV28 and TRBJ1-1; the D gene is possibly TRBD1 (5 bases). The CDR3 runs to 15 residues. Trimming took off 6 bases at V and 2 bases at J, with 16 bases between the two ends. Germline CDR1 and CDR2: MDHEN and SYDVKM. The CDR3 coding sequence is TGTGCCAGCAGAAATCGGGACGGGACTAACACTGAAGCTTTCTTT. Its translation: CASRNRDGTNTEAFF.

The chain carries TRBV28 and TRBJ1-5, with a weak D call TRBD1 (6 bases). Germline CDR1 is MDHEN and CDR2 is SYDVKM. Trimming pared 5 bases from V and 1 base from J, leaving 12 bases between. This CDR3 is 15 amino acids long. The CDR3 spells CASSPQQGSNQPQHF. DNA of the CDR3: TGTGCCAGCAGTCCCCAACAGGGAAGCAATCAGCCCCAGCATTTT. The full variable domain, with the rest looked up from reference TRBV28 and TRBJ1-5, is DVKVTQSSRYLVKRTGEKVFLECVQDMDHENMFWYRQDPGLGLRLIYFSYDVKMKEKGDIPEGYSVSREKKERFSLILESASTNQTSMYLCASSPQQGSNQPQHFGDGTRLSIL.

The J gene is TRBJ2-2, the V gene TRBV2; D is possibly TRBD1 (6 bases). V shed 5 bases and J shed 6 bases, with 16 bases lying between them. The V gene's germline CDR1 is SNHLY and CDR2 FYNNEI. The CDR3 sequence is 15 residues long. CDR3 residues: CASSQQTGIAGELFF. CDR3 DNA: TGTGCCAGCAGTCAACAAACAGGGATAGCCGGGGAGCTGTTTTTT.

The chain is built from TRBV7-8 and TRBJ2-1, with 9 bases lining up with TRBD1. V gave up 1 base and J gave up 0 bases; unmatched junction bases: 4. CDR1 and CDR2 (germline): SGHVS, FQNEAQ. The CDR3 totals 17 residues. The DNA of the CDR3 is TGTGCCAGCAGCTTAGGGGGGACAGGGAGCTCCTACAATGAGCAGTTCTTC. The encoded protein is CASSLGGTGSSYNEQFF. The full variable domain, its missing parts supplied by reference TRBV7-8 and TRBJ2-1, is GAGVSQSPRYKVAKRGQDVALRCDPISGHVSLFWYQQALGQGPEFLTYFQNEAQLDKSGLPSDRFFAERPEGSVSTLKIQRTQQEDSAVYLCASSLGGTGSSYNEQFFGPGTRLTVL.

The chain combines TRBV19 with TRBJ1-3; the D gene is possibly TRBD1 (5 bases). Germline V gives CDR1 LNHDA, CDR2 SQIVND (reference sequence). The CDR3 has 14 amino acids. V was cut by 3 bases and J by 1 base, with 7 bases left in between. The CDR3 nucleotides read TGTGCCAGTAGTATGACAGATTCTGGAAACACCATATATTTT. Its translation is CASSMTDSGNTIYF.

The chain has TRBV9 and TRBJ2-1; D uncertain. V lost 0 bases to trimming and J lost 7 bases, with 8 bases between them. The CDR3 is 13 residues long. The germline gives CDR1 SGDLS, CDR2 YYNGEE. CDR3 DNA sequence: TGTGCCAGCAGCGTAGCTACGCGAAATGAGCAGTTCTTC. As protein: CASSVATRNEQFF. Complete variable domain (other parts from reference TRBV9 and TRBJ2-1): DSGVTQTPKHLITATGQRVTLRCSPRSGDLSVYWYQQSLDQGLQFLIQYYNGEERAKGNILERFSAQQFPDLHSELNLSSLELGDSALYFCASSVATRNEQFFGPGTRLTVL.

Note on this clone: Other DNA sequences in this specimen translate into the identical CDR3. The chain recombines TRBV28 with TRBJ2-1; no reliable D call. V was cut by 6 bases and J by 4 bases, with 4 bases left in between. CDR3 length: 11 amino acids. Germline V gives CDR1 MDHEN, CDR2 SYDVKM. CDR3 DNA: TGTGCCAGCAGCCCGTACAATGAGCAGTTCTTC. Amino acids: CASSPYNEQFF.

The chain is built from TRBV6-5 and TRBJ1-2; D is uncertain. Germline CDR1 reads MNHEY; CDR2 reads SVGAGI. Trimming removed 0 bases from V and 2 bases from J, with 7 bases in between. The CDR3 has 14 residues. CDR3 protein: CASSYSYSNYGYTF. The CDR3 nucleotides read TGTGCCAGCAGTTACTCGTACAGCAACTATGGCTACACCTTC.

The chain is built from TRBV5-4 and TRBJ2-1; TRBD1 is a possible D gene (6 bases). The CDR3 runs 14 residues. Germline CDR1 and CDR2: SGHNT and YYREEE (reference sequence). V was clipped by 1 base and J by 3 bases, with 8 bases between them. For the CDR3, the DNA is TGTGCCAGCAGCTTGCGGGGACACTACAATGAGCAGTTCTTC. Protein product: CASSLRGHYNEQFF.

The chain uses TRBV2 and TRBJ1-1; no definite D call. The CDR3 is 13 amino acids. Trimming stripped 2 bases from V and 2 bases from J, with 6 bases between. CDR1 SNHLY and CDR2 FYNNEI come from the germline V gene. CDR3 in amino acids: CASSEQENTEAFF. For the CDR3, the DNA is TGTGCCAGCAGTGAACAGGAAAACACTGAAGCTTTCTTT.

This chain joins TRBV7-2 and TRBJ1-5, with D possibly matching TRBD1 (6 bases). The CDR3 has 15 amino acids. Deletions cut 2 bases from V and 5 bases from J, with 13 bases between. Germline assignment: CDR1 SGHTA and CDR2 FQGNSA. Here the CDR3 DNA reads TGTGCCAGCAGCTTATGGGCAGGGGTCGATCAGCCCCAGCATTTT. It specifies CASSLWAGVDQPQHF.

The J gene is TRBJ1-5, the V gene TRBV12-5, with D maybe TRBD1 (6 bases). V was pared by 6 bases and J by 0 bases, with 18 bases between. The germline gives CDR1 LGHNT, CDR2 FRNRAP. This CDR3 has 17 amino acids. CDR3 nucleotides: TGTGCTAGTGGCTGGGGGCCCCACCTTGATAGCAATCAGCCCCAGCATTTT. This sequence encodes CASGWGPHLDSNQPQHF.

V and J are TRBV6-1 and TRBJ2-1; D may be TRBD1 (6 bases). CDR1 is MNHNS, CDR2 SASEGT, per germline. This CDR3 has 15 residues. V was cut by 8 bases and J by 0 bases, with 14 bases left in between. In DNA form, the CDR3 reads TGTGCCAGCTCCCCAGGGGTTGCCTCCTACAATGAGCAGTTCTTC. Translation gives CASSPGVASYNEQFF.

The CDR3 sequence: CASGLANLNRVSNQPQHF. The CDR3 DNA reads as TGTGCTAGTGGTTTGGCGAACCTCAACAGGGTTAGCAATCAGCCCCAGCATTTT. This chain uses TRBV12-5 with TRBJ1-5; D possibly corresponds to TRBD1 (6 bases). Trimming removed 1 base from V and 0 bases from J, with 16 bases in between. This CDR3 comprises 18 residues. Germline assignment: CDR1 LGHNT and CDR2 FRNRAP.

The chain combines TRBV4-2 with TRBJ2-3, with D possibly matching TRBD1 (6 bases). The CDR3 is made up of 16 amino acids. V lost 0 bases and J 4 bases, leaving 14 bases between the germline ends. Germline V gene lookup returns CDR1 LGHNA and CDR2 YNFKEQ. The CDR3 nucleotides read TGTGCCAGCAGCCAAGAGGTCGGTAAGGGGGCAGATACGCAGTATTTT. Its translation: CASSQEVGKGADTQYF.